This TCR beta chain derives from a study of shared clonotypes between healthy human individuals. Study-level information: The plates for each donor numbered three CD4 naive, three CD4 memory, two CD8 naive and one CD8 memory.

V trimming: 4 bases; J trimming: 5 bases; junction bases outside the gene matches: 4. This CDR3 has 14 amino acids. The germline V gene has CDR1 MNHEY and CDR2 SMNVEV (reference sequence). The assay was immunoSEQ multiplex PCR, and TCRdb's table has in-frame clones only and misses some. The sample lists 100,000 or so clones; about 71% were seen once. This TCR came from a woman in her 30s in good health. Input material: memory CD8+ T cells sorted from blood. This sample's subset: CD45RO+ cells pooled with CCR7-negative TemRA cells. This chain links TRBV27 with TRBJ2-5, with 10 nucleotides matching TRBD1. Here the CDR3 DNA reads TGTGCCAGCAGTTGGGGGACAGGGGCGGAGACCCAGTACTTC. The encoded protein is CASSWGTGAETQYF.